This T cell receptor beta chain is drawn from a study of blood T cell repertoires in COVID-19. Study context: Acute-phase and convalescent COVID-19 samples originated in the United States, Italy and Spain. T cells, B-cell-depleted T cells, or PBMCs provided the cDNA or gDNA that served as material.

Germline V CDR1 and CDR2: SGHRS, YFSETQ. Trimming cost V 1 base and J 0 bases, with 7 bases left between them. The CDR3 length is 14 residues. In the study's own analysis: Nucleated cell number was recorded as an estimate derived from reference gene primer amplification. TCRdb keeps only in-frame clones here, not all; method: immunoSEQ multiplex PCR. From that table come the V and J calls and clone size; the DNA was used to work out D and trimming. The sample yields just over 250,000 clones, around 87% seen once. The specimen sequenced was peripheral blood. The chain recombines TRBV5-1 with TRBJ1-2; D is ambiguous. The TCR comes from a woman between 50 and 59 years old with acute or convalescent COVID-19. The CDR3 sequence: CASSLLPANYGYTF. The CDR3 DNA sequence: TGCGCCAGCAGCTTGCTCCCCGCTAACTATGGCTACACCTTC.